These 9 T cell receptor beta chains were sequenced from one sample in a study of glioma-infiltrating T cells after dendritic cell vaccination. Assay used: immunoSEQ multiplex PCR; TCRdb lists only in-frame clones, some missing. The table has 65,000 to 80,000 clones, 81% seen once; the top ten hold roughly 7.7%. This material consisted of blood, taken before dendritic cell vaccination. These TCRs come from a human donor with glioblastoma.

The V and J genes are TRBV5-6 and TRBJ2-6; D unresolved. V lost 0 bases and J 2 bases, leaving 6 bases between the germline ends. Germline CDR1 and CDR2: SGHDT and YYEEEE. This CDR3 is 15 amino acids long. Written as DNA, the CDR3 is TGTGCCAGCAGCTTGGTAATTACTGGGGCCAACGTCCTGACTTTC. It translates to CASSLVITGANVLTF.

The V call is TRBV19, the J call TRBJ2-5, with 8 bases that match TRBD1. Germline V gene lookup returns CDR1 LNHDA and CDR2 SQIVND (reference sequence). There are 17 residues in the CDR3. With V trimmed by 7 bases and J by 1 base, 14 bases remained unmatched. CDR3 residues: CASTTTGTGYTQETQYF. CDR3 DNA sequence: TGTGCCAGTACCACAACCGGGACAGGATATACCCAAGAGACCCAGTACTTC.

This clone showed up just a few times. The chain has TRBV6-1 and TRBJ2-5; 10 nucleotides agree with TRBD2. Germline trimming cut 6 bases from V and 3 bases from J; bases unmatched to any gene: 1. CDR1 MNHNS and CDR2 SASEGT come from the germline V gene. The CDR3 runs 13 residues. The CDR3 DNA sequence: TGTGCCAGCAGGAGCGGGGGGGAAGAGACCCAGTACTTC. Translation gives CASRSGGEETQYF.

CDR3 region: CASSLVVAGPDTQYF. In DNA form, the CDR3 reads TGCGCCAGCAGCTTGGTAGTAGCGGGGCCCGATACGCAGTATTTT. V usage is TRBV5-1 and J usage is TRBJ2-3; 8 positions match TRBD2. V lost 0 bases to trimming and J lost 6 bases; unmatched junction nucleotides: 6. The length of the CDR3 is 15 residues. From germline, CDR1 is SGHRS and CDR2 YFSETQ. Supplemented by reference TRBV5-1 and TRBJ2-3, the full variable domain reads KAGVTQTPRYLIKTRGQQVTLSCSPISGHRSVSWYQQTPGQGLQFLFEYFSETQRNKGNFPGRFSGRQFSNSRSEMNVSTLELGDSALYLCASSLVVAGPDTQYFGPGTRLTVL.

This clone was found a few times. V gene TRBV6-4 combines with J gene TRBJ2-3; TRBD2 might be the D (7 bases). The CDR3 totals 16 residues. Deletions cut 0 bases from V and 4 bases from J, with 14 bases between. Germline CDR1 reads MRHNA; CDR2 reads SNTAGT. The CDR3, as DNA: TGTGCCAGCAGTGACTCCCCGGGGGGCGGCCCAGATACGCAGTATTTT. Amino acids: CASSDSPGGGPDTQYF.

The chain links TRBV7-9 to TRBJ2-7; tentative D call: TRBD2 (5 bases). V gave up 3 bases and J gave up 6 bases, with 9 bases separating them. The CDR3 has 12 amino acids. Germline V gene lookup returns CDR1 SEHNR and CDR2 FQNEAQ (reference sequence). The CDR3 here is CASSLEVSEQYF. The CDR3 nucleotides read TGTGCCAGCAGCTTGGAGGTCTCCGAGCAGTACTTC.

The chain recombines TRBV19 with TRBJ2-1, with a weak D call TRBD1 (5 bases). V lost 3 bases, J lost 4 bases, and 7 bases lay in between. This CDR3 has 13 residues. CDR1 is LNHDA, CDR2 SQIVND, per germline (reference sequence). CDR3 bases: TGTGCCAGTAGTATGGGGCGGTACAATGAGCAGTTCTTC. Its protein product is CASSMGRYNEQFF.

This chain uses TRBV7-7 with TRBJ2-7, with 7 nucleotides matching TRBD2. The CDR3 has 15 residues. V shed 2 bases and J 2 bases; nucleotides not matched to a gene: 6. CDR1 SSHAT and CDR2 FNYEAQ come from the germline V gene (reference sequence). The CDR3 DNA is TGTGCCAGCAGCTTATACCCCGCGGGGGCCTACGAGCAGTACTTC. Amino acid sequence: CASSLYPAGAYEQYF.

The chain employs TRBV7-9 and TRBJ1-6; TRBD1 is a possible D gene (6 bases). The CDR3 contains 15 residues. Trimming pared 2 bases from V and 6 bases from J, leaving 11 bases between. CDR1 SEHNR and CDR2 FQNEAQ come from the germline V gene (reference sequence). The CDR3 DNA follows: TGTGCCAGCAGCTTAAACACAGGGCTTAATTCACCCCTCCACTTT. The encoded protein is CASSLNTGLNSPLHF.